Sequencing of this T cell receptor (beta chain) was carried out in a study of CD8 T cells in Susac syndrome. This CDR3 spans 16 amino acids. Germline V lookup: CDR1 LGHNA, CDR2 YSLEER. The V and J ends lost 0 bases and 0 bases respectively, with 9 bases between them. An amount of RNA that ranged from roughly 0.5 to 1 ug was reverse transcribed with random hexamers. The amplification used immunoSEQ multiplex PCR on TCR beta CDR3; it spanned 54 Vbeta and 13 Jbeta. MiXCR, run by TCRdb on the immunoSEQ multiplex PCR reads, gives a single entry per CDR3 protein. The sample has 150,000 to 200,000 distinct CDR3 sequences, 91% seen once. Through negative isolation, CD4+ and CD8+ T cells were obtained, while TEMRA cells were enriched using FACS.

The V and J genes are TRBV4-3 and TRBJ1-5; D perhaps matches TRBD1 (6 bases). The sequenced material came from CD4+ T cells from PBMCs. The TCR sequence derives from a human donor with Susac syndrome. The CDR3 DNA sequence: TGCGCCAGCAGCCAAGACGGGACAACTAGCAATCAGCCCCAGCATTTT. Amino acid sequence: CASSQDGTTSNQPQHF.